The sample holds many counts of the clone carrying this T cell receptor beta chain. Unique molecular identifiers were used in preparing the TCRbeta library. Via MiXCR, TCRdb re-called the PCR reads, giving one row per CDR3 protein. The table shows around 800,000 distinct CDR3 sequences, with less than 20% occurring only once. The data belong to a study of T-cell reconstitution after alpha-beta-depleted transplantation in children. This CDR3 spans 15 amino acids. The germline CDR1 and CDR2 sequences are SEHNR and FQNEAQ (reference sequence). V lost 3 bases and J lost 7, with 18 bases in between. The genes are TRBV7-9 and TRBJ2-5; no clear D. This specimen was PBMCs, mostly from graft donor cells, taken 360 days after TCRalphabeta/CD19-depleted stem cell transplant. This sequence originates from a male patient under 18 who had a stem cell transplant for acute lymphoblastic leukemia, so the T cells may come from the graft donor. The CDR3 region has the DNA TGTGCCAGCAGCTTCGGCCTTTCCTCGATAGGGACCCAGTACTTC. This codes for CASSFGLSSIGTQYF.